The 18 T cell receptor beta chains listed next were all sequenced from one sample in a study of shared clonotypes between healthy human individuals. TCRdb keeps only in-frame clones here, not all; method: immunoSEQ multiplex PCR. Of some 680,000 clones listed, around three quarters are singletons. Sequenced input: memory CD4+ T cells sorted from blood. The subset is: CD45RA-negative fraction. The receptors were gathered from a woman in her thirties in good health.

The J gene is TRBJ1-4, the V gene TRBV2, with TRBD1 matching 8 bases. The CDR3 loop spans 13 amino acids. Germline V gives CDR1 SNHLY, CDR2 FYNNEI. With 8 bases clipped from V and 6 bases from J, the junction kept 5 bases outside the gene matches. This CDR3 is CASARGPDEKLFF. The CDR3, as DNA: TGTGCCAGCGCCAGGGGGCCTGATGAAAAACTGTTTTTT.

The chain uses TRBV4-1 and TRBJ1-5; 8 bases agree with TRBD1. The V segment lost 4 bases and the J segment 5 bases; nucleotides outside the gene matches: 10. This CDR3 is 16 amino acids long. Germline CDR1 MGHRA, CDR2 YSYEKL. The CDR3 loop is CASSLEGQGRDQPQHF. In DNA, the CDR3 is TGCGCCAGCAGCCTCGAAGGACAGGGCCGAGATCAGCCCCAGCATTTT.

The CDR3 DNA follows: TGTGCCAGCAGCGTAGGTCAGGGGGCCTCTGGAAACACCATATATTTT. Protein sequence: CASSVGQGASGNTIYF. This chain connects TRBV9 to TRBJ1-3, with 8 bases identical to TRBD1. CDR1 is SGDLS and CDR2 is YYNGEE in the germline V gene. The CDR3 covers 16 residues. The V segment lost 0 bases and the J segment 0 bases; nucleotides outside the gene matches: 2. The variable domain in full, completed from reference TRBV9 and TRBJ1-3, reads DSGVTQTPKHLITATGQRVTLRCSPRSGDLSVYWYQQSLDQGLQFLIQYYNGEERAKGNILERFSAQQFPDLHSELNLSSLELGDSALYFCASSVGQGASGNTIYFGEGSWLTVV.

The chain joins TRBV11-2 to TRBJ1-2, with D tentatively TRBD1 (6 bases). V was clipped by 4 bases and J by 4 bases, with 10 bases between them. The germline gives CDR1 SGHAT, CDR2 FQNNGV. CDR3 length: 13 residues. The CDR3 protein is CASSYGGGYGYTF. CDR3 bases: TGTGCCAGCAGCTACGGGGGCGGCTATGGCTACACCTTC.

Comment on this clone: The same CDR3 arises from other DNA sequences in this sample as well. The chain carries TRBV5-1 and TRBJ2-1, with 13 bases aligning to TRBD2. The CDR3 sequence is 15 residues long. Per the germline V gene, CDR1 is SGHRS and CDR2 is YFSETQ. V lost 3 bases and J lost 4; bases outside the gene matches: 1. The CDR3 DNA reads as TGCGCCAGCAGCTCGGGACTAGCGGGATACAATGAGCAGTTCTTC. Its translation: CASSSGLAGYNEQFF.

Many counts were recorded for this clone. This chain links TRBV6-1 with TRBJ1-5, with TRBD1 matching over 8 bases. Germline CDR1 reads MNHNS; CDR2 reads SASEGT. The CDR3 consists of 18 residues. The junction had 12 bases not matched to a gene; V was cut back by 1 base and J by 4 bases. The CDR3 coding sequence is TGTGCCAGCAGTGAAGGAGTTAGGACAGGGATACGAAATCAGCCCCAGCATTTT. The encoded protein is CASSEGVRTGIRNQPQHF.

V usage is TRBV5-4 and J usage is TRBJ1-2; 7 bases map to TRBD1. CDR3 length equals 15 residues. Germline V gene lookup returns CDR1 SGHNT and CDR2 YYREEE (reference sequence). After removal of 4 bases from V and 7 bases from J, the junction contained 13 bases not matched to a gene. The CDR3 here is CASSARDSLSSGYTF. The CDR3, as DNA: TGTGCCAGCAGCGCGCGGGACAGCCTGAGCAGTGGCTACACCTTC.

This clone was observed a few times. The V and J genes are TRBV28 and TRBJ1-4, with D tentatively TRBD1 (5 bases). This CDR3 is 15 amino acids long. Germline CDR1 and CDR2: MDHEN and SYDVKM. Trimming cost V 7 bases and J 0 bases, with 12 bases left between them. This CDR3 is CASKGPPATNEKLFF. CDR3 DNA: TGTGCCAGCAAGGGACCGCCGGCAACTAATGAAAAACTGTTTTTT.

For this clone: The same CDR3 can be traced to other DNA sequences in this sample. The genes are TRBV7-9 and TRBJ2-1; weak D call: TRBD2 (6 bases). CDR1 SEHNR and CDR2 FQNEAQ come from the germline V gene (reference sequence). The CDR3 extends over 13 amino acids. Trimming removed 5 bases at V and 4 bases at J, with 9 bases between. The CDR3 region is CASSRDSYNEQFF. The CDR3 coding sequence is TGTGCCAGCAGCCGGGACTCATACAATGAGCAGTTCTTC.

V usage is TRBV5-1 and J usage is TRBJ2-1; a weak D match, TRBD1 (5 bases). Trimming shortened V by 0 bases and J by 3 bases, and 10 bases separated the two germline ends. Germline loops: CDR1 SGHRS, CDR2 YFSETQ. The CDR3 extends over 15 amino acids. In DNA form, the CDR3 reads TGCGCCAGCAGCTTGGGCCAGGGCCTCTACAATGAGCAGTTCTTC. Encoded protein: CASSLGQGLYNEQFF.

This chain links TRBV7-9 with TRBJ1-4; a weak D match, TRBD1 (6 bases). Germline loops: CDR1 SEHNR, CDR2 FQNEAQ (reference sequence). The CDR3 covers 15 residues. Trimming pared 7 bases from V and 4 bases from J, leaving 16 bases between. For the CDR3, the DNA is TGTGCCAGCACCTGGGGGGGACAAAGTAATGAAAAACTGTTTTTT. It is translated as CASTWGGQSNEKLFF.

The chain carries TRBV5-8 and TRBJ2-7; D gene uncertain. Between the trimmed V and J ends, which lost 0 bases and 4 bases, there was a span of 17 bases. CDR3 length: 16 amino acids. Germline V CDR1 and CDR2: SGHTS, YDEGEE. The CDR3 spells CASSLAPWDSRYEQYF. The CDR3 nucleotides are TGTGCCAGCAGCTTGGCCCCCTGGGATAGCAGGTACGAGCAGTACTTC.

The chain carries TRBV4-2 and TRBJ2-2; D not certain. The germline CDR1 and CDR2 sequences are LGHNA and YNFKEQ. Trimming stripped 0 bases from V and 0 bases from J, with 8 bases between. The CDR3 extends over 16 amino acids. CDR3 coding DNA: TGTGCCAGCAGCCAAGATCTCGTCGCGAACACCGGGGAGCTGTTTTTT. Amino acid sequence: CASSQDLVANTGELFF.

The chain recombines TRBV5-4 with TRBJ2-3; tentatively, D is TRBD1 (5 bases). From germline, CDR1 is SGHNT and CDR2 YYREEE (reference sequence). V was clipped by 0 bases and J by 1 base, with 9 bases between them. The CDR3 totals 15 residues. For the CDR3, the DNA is TGTGCCAGCAGCTTGGGTCAGGGTGGCACAGATACGCAGTATTTT. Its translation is CASSLGQGGTDTQYF.

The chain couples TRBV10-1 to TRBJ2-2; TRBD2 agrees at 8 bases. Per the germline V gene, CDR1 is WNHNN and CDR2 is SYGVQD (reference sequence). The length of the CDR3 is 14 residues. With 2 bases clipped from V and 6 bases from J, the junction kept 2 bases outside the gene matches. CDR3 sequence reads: CASSEREGAGELFF. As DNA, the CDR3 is TGCGCCAGCAGTGAGCGGGAGGGCGCCGGGGAGCTGTTTTTT.

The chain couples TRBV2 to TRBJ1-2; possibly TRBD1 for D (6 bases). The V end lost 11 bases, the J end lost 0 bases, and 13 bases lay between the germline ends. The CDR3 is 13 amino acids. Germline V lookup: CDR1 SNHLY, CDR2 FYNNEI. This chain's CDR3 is CAPGDTANYGYTF. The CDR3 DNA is TGTGCCCCCGGGGACACCGCTAACTATGGCTACACCTTC.

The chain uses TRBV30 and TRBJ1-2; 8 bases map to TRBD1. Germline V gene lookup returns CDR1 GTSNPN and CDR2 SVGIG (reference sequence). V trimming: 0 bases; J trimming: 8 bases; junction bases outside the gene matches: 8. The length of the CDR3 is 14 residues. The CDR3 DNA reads TGTGCCTGGAGTGTAACCTCGACAGGGGTCGGCTACACCTTC. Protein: CAWSVTSTGVGYTF.

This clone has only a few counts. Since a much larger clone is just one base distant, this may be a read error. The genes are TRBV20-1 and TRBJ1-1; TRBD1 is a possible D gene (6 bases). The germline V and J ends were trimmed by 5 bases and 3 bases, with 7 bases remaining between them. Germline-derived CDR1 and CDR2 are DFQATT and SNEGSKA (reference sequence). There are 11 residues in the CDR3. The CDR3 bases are TGCAGTGCTTACAGGGACACTGAAGCTTTCTTT. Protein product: CSAYRDTEAFF.